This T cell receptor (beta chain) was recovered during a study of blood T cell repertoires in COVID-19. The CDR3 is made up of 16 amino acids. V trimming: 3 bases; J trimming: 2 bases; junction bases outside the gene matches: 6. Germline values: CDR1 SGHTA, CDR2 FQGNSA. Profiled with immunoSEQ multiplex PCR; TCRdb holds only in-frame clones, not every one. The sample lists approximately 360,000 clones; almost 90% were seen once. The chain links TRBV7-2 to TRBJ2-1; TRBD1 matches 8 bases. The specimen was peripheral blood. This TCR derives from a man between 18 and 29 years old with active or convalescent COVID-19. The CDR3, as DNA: TGTGCCAGCAGCTTGGACAGGGTTTCGGCCTACAATGAGCAGTTCTTC. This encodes CASSLDRVSAYNEQFF.